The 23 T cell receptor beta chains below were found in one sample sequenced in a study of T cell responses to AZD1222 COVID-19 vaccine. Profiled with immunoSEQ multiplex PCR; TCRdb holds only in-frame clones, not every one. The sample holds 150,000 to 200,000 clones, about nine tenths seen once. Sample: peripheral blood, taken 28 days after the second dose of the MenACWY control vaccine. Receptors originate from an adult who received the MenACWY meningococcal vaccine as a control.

The CDR3 coding sequence is TGTGCCAGCAGCGTTGGGACAGTCAGCACAGATACGCAGTATTTT. Translated, it gives CASSVGTVSTDTQYF. J is TRBJ2-3 and V is TRBV9; 7 bases match TRBD1. CDR1 and CDR2 from the germline V gene are SGDLS and YYNGEE. V lost 2 bases to trimming and J lost 0 bases; unmatched junction nucleotides: 3. The CDR3 runs 15 residues.

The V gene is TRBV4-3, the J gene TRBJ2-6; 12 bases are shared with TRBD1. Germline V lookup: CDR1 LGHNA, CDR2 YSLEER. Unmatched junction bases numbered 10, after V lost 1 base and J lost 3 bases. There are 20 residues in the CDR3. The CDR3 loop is CASSQVRVGTGGSGANVLTF. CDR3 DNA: TGCGCCAGCAGCCAAGTTAGGGTAGGGACAGGGGGCAGTGGGGCCAACGTCCTGACTTTC.

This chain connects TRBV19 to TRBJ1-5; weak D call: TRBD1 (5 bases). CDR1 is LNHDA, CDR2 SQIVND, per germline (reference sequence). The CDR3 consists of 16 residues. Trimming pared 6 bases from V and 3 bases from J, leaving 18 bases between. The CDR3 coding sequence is TGTGCCAGTAGCTTCATTTGGGGGGAGTACAATCAGCCCCAGCATTTT. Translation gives CASSFIWGEYNQPQHF.

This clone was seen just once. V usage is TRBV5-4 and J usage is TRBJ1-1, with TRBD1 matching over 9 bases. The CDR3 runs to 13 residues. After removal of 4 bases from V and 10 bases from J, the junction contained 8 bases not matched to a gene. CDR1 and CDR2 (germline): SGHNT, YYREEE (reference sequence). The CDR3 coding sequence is TGTGCCAGCAGCGTGGACAGGGGCGGAGGAGCTTTCTTT. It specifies CASSVDRGGGAFF.

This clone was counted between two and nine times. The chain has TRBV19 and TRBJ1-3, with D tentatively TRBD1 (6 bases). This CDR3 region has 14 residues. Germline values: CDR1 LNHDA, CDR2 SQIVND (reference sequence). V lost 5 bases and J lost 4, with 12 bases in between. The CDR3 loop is CASSPPDRGNTIYF. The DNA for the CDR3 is TGTGCCAGTAGTCCACCGGACAGAGGAAACACCATATATTTT.

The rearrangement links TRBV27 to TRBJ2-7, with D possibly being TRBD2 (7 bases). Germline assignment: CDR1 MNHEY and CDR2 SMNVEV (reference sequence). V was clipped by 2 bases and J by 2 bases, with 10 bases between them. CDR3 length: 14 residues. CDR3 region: CASSLGGATYEQYF. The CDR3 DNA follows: TGTGCCAGCAGTTTAGGGGGGGCCACCTACGAGCAGTACTTC.

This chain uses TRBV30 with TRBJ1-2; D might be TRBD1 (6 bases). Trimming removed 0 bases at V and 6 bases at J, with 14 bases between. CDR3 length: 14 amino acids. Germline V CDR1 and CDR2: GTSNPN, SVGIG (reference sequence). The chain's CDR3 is CAWSVLRGAHGYTF. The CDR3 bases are TGTGCCTGGAGTGTACTAAGGGGGGCGCATGGCTACACCTTC.

The CDR3 loop reads CASSPWDRTDTQYF. The DNA for the CDR3 is TGTGCCAGCAGCCCTTGGGACAGGACAGATACGCAGTATTTT. This sequence joins TRBV7-9 and TRBJ2-3, with TRBD1 identical over 8 bases. The germline V gene has CDR1 SEHNR and CDR2 FQNEAQ (reference sequence). The CDR3 runs to 14 residues. The J segment lost 3 bases and the V segment lost 5 bases, leaving 4 bases of the junction unmatched.

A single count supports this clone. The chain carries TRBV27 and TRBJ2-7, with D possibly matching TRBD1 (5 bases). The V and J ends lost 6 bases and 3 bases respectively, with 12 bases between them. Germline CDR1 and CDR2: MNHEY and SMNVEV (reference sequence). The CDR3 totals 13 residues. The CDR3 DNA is TGTGCCAGCAGGAACGGACACTTCTACGAGCAGTACTTC. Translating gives CASRNGHFYEQYF.

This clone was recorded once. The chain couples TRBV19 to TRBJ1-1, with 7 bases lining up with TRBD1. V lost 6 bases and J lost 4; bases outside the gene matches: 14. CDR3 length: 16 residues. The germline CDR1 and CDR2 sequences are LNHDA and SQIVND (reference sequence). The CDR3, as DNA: TGTGCCAGTAGGCCGGGACAGACGGGGTTTGGCACTGAAGCTTTCTTT. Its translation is CASRPGQTGFGTEAFF.

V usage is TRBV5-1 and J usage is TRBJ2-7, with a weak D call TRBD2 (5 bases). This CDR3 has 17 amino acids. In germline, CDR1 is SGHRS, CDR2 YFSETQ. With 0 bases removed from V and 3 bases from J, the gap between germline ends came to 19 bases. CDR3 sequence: CASSLGGLPHPLYEQYF. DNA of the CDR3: TGCGCCAGCAGCTTGGGTGGACTCCCCCACCCCCTCTACGAGCAGTACTTC.

CDR3 amino acids: CASSLGGPGNEQFF. The CDR3 nucleotides read TGTGCCAGCAGCTTAGGGGGTCCAGGGAATGAGCAGTTCTTC. This chain connects TRBV7-9 to TRBJ2-1, with TRBD1 as a possible D gene (5 bases). The V end lost 1 base, the J end lost 7 bases, and 11 bases lay between the germline ends. The CDR3 sequence is 14 residues long. Germline V gene lookup returns CDR1 SEHNR and CDR2 FQNEAQ (reference sequence).

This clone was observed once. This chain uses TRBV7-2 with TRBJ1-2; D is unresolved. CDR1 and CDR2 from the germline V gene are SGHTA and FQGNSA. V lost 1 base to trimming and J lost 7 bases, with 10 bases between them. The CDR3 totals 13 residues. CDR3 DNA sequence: TGTGCCAGCAGCTTAGAGGTCGGTGCTGGCTACACCTTC. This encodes CASSLEVGAGYTF.

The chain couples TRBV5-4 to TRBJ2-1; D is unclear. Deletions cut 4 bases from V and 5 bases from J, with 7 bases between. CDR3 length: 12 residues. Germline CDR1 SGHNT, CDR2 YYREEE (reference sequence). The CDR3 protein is CASSQEHNEQFF. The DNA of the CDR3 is TGTGCCAGCAGCCAGGAGCACAATGAGCAGTTCTTC. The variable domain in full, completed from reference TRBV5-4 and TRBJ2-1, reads ETGVTQSPTHLIKTRGQQVTLRCSSQSGHNTVSWYQQALGQGPQFIFQYYREEENGRGNFPPRFSGLQFPNYSSELNVNALELDDSALYLCASSQEHNEQFFGPGTRLTVL.

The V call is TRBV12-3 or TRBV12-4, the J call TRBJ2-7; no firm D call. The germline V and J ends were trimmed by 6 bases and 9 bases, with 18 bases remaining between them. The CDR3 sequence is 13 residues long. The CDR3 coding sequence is TGTGCCAGCAGCCGCGATCTGAGGCAGTGGCAGTACTTC. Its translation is CASSRDLRQWQYF.

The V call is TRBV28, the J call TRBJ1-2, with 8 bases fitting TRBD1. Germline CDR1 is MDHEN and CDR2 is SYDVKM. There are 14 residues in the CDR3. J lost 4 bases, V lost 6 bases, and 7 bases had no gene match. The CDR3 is CASSVPGGFYGYTF. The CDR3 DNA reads TGTGCCAGCAGCGTTCCAGGGGGCTTCTATGGCTACACCTTC.

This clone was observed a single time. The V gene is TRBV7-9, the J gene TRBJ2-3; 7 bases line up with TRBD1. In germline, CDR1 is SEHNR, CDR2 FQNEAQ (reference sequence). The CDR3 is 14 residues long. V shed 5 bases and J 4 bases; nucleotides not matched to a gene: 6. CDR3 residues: CASSLDTGADTQYF. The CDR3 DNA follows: TGTGCCAGCAGCCTTGACACAGGGGCAGATACGCAGTATTTT.

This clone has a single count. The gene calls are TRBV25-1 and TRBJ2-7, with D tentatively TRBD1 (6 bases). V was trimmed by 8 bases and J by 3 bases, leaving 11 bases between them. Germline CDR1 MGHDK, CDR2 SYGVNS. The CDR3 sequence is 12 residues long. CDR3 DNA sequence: TGTGCCAGCGGGGGACACCTCTACGAGCAGTACTTC. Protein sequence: CASGGHLYEQYF.

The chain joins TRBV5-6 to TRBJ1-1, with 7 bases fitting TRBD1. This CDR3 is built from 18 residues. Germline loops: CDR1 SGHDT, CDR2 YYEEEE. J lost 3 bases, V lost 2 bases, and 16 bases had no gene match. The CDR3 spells CASSLIRDSLSSYTEAFF. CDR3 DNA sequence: TGTGCCAGCAGCTTAATTCGGGACAGCCTATCTTCTTACACTGAAGCTTTCTTT.

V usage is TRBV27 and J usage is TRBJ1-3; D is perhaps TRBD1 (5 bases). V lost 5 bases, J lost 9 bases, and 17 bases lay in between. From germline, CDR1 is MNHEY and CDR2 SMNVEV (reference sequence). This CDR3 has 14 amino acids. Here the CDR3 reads CASSRRAGDGTIYF. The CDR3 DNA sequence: TGTGCCAGCAGTCGTCGGGCGGGGGATGGCACCATATATTTT.

CDR3 amino acids: CASSTGLINYYEQYF. In DNA form, the CDR3 reads TGTGCCAGCAGCACAGGACTCATAAATTACTACGAGCAGTACTTC. The chain carries TRBV12-1 and TRBJ2-7. TRBV12-1 is given as a pseudogene. CDR3 length equals 15 residues.

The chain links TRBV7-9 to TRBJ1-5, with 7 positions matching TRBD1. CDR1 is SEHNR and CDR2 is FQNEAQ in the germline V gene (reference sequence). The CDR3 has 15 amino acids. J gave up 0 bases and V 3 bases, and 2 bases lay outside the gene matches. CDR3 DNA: TGTGCCAGCAGCTTTGCAGGGGGTAGCAATCAGCCCCAGCATTTT. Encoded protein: CASSFAGGSNQPQHF.

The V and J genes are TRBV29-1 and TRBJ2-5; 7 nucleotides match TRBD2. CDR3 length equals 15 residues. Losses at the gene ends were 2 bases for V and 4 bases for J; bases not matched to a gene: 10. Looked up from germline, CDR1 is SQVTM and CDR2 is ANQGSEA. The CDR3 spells CSVEPFSGRTETQYF. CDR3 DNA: TGCAGCGTTGAACCCTTTTCCGGGAGGACAGAGACCCAGTACTTC. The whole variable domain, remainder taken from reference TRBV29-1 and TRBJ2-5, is SAVISQKPSRDICQRGTSLTIQCQVDSQVTMMFWYRQQPGQSLTLIATANQGSEATYESGFVIDKFPISRPNLTFSTLTVSNMSPEDSSIYLCSVEPFSGRTETQYFGPGTRLLVL.